This T cell receptor beta chain was captured by sequencing in a study of T cells in localized non-small cell lung cancer. Regarding the study as a whole: Adjacent lung held a median around 60 of the top 100 tumor clones. Because researchers sequenced only one region of the tumor, heterogeneity is still possible.

The ends were cut back, 1 base at V and 3 bases at J, with 12 bases in the middle. CDR1 and CDR2 from the germline V gene are LNHDA and SQIVND (reference sequence). The CDR3 loop spans 15 amino acids. Produced via immunoSEQ multiplex PCR; TCRdb's table is partial and in-frame only. The data show around 69,000 clones, almost 90% seen once. A note on this clone: The antigen is undetermined.

This clonotype was obtained from a woman aged 35 to 70 with stage I lung adenocarcinoma. Sequences were derived from peripheral blood, sampled before any cancer treatment. The chain couples TRBV19 to TRBJ1-2; tentatively, D is TRBD1 (6 bases). The CDR3 nucleotides are TGTGCCAGTAGTATAGGGGACATTTCCCACTATGGCTACACCTTC. It yields the protein CASSIGDISHYGYTF.